Sequencing of this TCR beta chain was carried out in a study of shared T cell receptors in the human thymus. V lost 4 bases, J lost 5 bases, and 7 bases lay in between. The CDR3 runs to 12 residues. The germline gives CDR1 SGHVS, CDR2 FNYEAQ. The assay was immunoSEQ multiplex PCR, and TCRdb's table has in-frame clones only and misses some. Among over 60,000 clones, nearly 95% were seen once, and the ten largest hold approximately 0.035%. The sample taken for sequencing was thymocytes. The chain employs TRBV7-6 and TRBJ2-3; D gene ambiguous. The clonotype originates from a human donor. The chain's CDR3 is CASSSPLDTQYF. CDR3 coding DNA: TGTGCCAGCAGCTCCCCACTAGATACGCAGTATTTT.